This T cell receptor (beta chain) was observed in a study of CD8+ T cells in alopecia areata. The CDR3 covers 15 residues. The V and J ends lost 2 bases and 7 bases respectively, with 17 bases between them. Germline CDR1 reads MGHDK; CDR2 reads SYGVNS. RNA extraction and reverse transcription yielded cDNA as sequencing template. Here immunoSEQ multiplex PCR was the method, and the copy in TCRdb shows in-frame clones only, minus some. Of several thousand clones listed, 45% to 70% are singletons. In alopecia areata patients, both lesional scalp punch biopsies and peripheral blood were collected. Study findings and constraints: Between patients, shared TCR sequences were less clear than in mice. This was possibly due in part to HLA diversity in the patient population.

Worth noting for this clone: Its antigen remains unknown.

The source was skin, collected at week 0. This receptor was obtained from a human donor with alopecia areata. This chain uses TRBV25-1 with TRBJ1-2, with D perhaps TRBD1 (5 bases). CDR3 residues: CASSERSSGVGGYTF. CDR3 in DNA: TGTGCCAGCAGTGAACGCTCATCGGGGGTCGGTGGCTACACCTTC.